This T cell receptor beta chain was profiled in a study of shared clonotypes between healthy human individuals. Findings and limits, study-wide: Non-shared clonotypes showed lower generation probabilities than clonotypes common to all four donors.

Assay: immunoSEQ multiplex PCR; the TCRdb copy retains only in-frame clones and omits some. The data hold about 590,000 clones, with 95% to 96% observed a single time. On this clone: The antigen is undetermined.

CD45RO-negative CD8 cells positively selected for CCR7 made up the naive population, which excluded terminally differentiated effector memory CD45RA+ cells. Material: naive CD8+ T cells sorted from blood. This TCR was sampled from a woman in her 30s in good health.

DNA for the CDR3: TGTGCCACCAGCGATTCTAGGACCCCTTCAGGGGCCAACGTCCTGACTTTC. It yields the protein CATSDSRTPSGANVLTF. The rearrangement joins TRBV15 to TRBJ2-6; D is ambiguous. The CDR3 has 17 amino acids. Trimming left V 5 bases short and J 4 bases short, with 18 bases between. CDR1 is LNHNV and CDR2 is YYDKDF in the germline V gene (reference sequence).